This T cell receptor (beta chain) was sequenced for a study of blood T cell repertoires in COVID-19 (dated by TCRdb to 2020 to 2022). Broadly, across the study: Samples covering the acute and convalescent phases of COVID-19 were provided by collaborators in the United States, Italy and Spain. The samples were drawn from two sources: the first 160 participants of the ongoing ImmuneRACE study, and some 1,300 subjects contributed by 6 global collaborators. The repertoires were released in a freely available public database meant as a resource for research on the immune response to SARS-CoV-2. Sample metadata almost always included a de-identified subject ID, COVID-19 status, age in years and sex. Where available, HLA class I and class II types were taken from metadata supplied by the sample provider and were not determined by assay-based typing. Subjects who had been exposed to COVID-19, were actively infected with it, or had recovered from it provided the deeply sampled blood TCRbeta repertoires that made up the dataset. The material from the prospective study consisted of cDNA or gDNA derived from T cells, B-cell-depleted T cells, or PBMCs.

The immunoSEQ Assay, a bias-controlled multiplex PCR, was used to amplify TCRbeta CDR3 regions from genomic DNA. Concerning the study's data processing: The number of nucleated cells in each sample was estimated from the amplification of reference gene primers within the assay. To quantify the absolute abundance of each unique TCRbeta CDR3 rearrangement, sequence reads were collapsed and filtered. For each sample, productive Simpson clonality was calculated by taking the square root of Simpson's diversity index across productive rearrangements. TCRdb obtained this table from immuneACCESS and retained in-frame rearrangements with V and J assigned. These tables miss some clones; where compared with another copy, unresolved V genes account for less than half of the shortfall, and the remainder is unexplained. V and J calls and clone size are as listed in that table; D and trimming were resolved from the DNA. This sample has 90,000 to 150,000 clones in its table, and 79% of those were observed once. The ten largest account for under 5% of the sample.

Each collaborating institution followed its own protocols to collect whole blood in K2EDTA tubes. For TCRbeta analysis, collaborators shipped samples in one of three forms: frozen whole blood, isolated PBMCs, or DNA extracted from either of those sample types. The trim is 1 base for V and 0 bases for J, with a gap of 10 bases between the germline ends. For CDR1 and CDR2, the germline V gene lists SGHTA and FQGNSA. The CDR3 sequence holds 17 residues, the cysteine and phenylalanine included. Here the CDR3 DNA is all that survives: 51 bases in frame from base 1. This clone was detected a few times. Its antigen specificity is not known. No much larger clone is present one base from it, and per-base qualities are unavailable. The paper as a whole reports these results and caveats: Clinical and demographic metadata were provided uncurated, with the amount varying by source and participant.

Input material: peripheral blood. The receptor comes from a woman older than 75 with acute or convalescent COVID-19. The chain is assembled from TRBV7-2 and TRBJ1-6; D gene: possibly TRBD1, on 5 matching bases. The DNA is as follows: TGTGCCAGCAGCTTAGTTAGACAGAGCTCCTATAATTCACCCCTCCACTTT. Translated, this gives CASSLVRQSSYNSPLHF.